These 27 T cell receptor beta chains share one sample of origin, sequenced in a study of PD-L1 blockade in urothelial cancer. Time point indicated: pretreatment peripheral blood. Assay: immunoSEQ multiplex PCR; the TCRdb copy retains only in-frame clones and omits some. The sample consists of some 53,000 clones, approximately 77% of them appearing once. This specimen consisted of PBMCs, obtained around atezolizumab (anti-PD-L1) treatment. These receptors all come from a man aged 65 to 85 with urothelial cancer.

The chain carries TRBV5-1 and TRBJ2-1; the match to TRBD2 covers 7 bases. The V segment lost 0 bases and the J segment 0 bases; nucleotides outside the gene matches: 3. The germline V gene has CDR1 SGHRS and CDR2 YFSETQ. This CDR3 is built from 16 residues. The CDR3 reads CASSLDGGSSYNEQFF. The CDR3 DNA reads TGCGCCAGCAGCTTGGACGGGGGGAGCTCCTACAATGAGCAGTTCTTC.

This clone was seen only a few times. The chain is built from TRBV11-2 and TRBJ2-7; TRBD1 matches 7 bases. Germline values: CDR1 SGHAT, CDR2 FQNNGV. This CDR3 has 13 amino acids. The ends lost 0 bases at V and 11 bases at J; junction bases unmatched: 7. Written as DNA, the CDR3 is TGTGCCAGCAGCTTAGATGAGTGGCAGGGGGAGTACTTC. It codes for CASSLDEWQGEYF.

The rearrangement joins TRBV7-8 to TRBJ2-5; D is unclear. The CDR3 totals 14 residues. The V gene lost 1 base and the J gene lost 0 bases, with 6 bases spanning the gap. CDR1 SGHVS and CDR2 FQNEAQ come from the germline V gene. The CDR3 protein is CASSLGQYQETQYF. The CDR3 DNA sequence: TGTGCCAGCAGCTTAGGCCAGTACCAAGAGACCCAGTACTTC. The full variable domain, in which reference TRBV7-8 and TRBJ2-5 provide the parts outside the CDR3, is GAGVSQSPRYKVAKRGQDVALRCDPISGHVSLFWYQQALGQGPEFLTYFQNEAQLDKSGLPSDRFFAERPEGSVSTLKIQRTQQEDSAVYLCASSLGQYQETQYFGPGTRLLVL.

The V call is TRBV11-1, the J call TRBJ1-5; TRBD1 aligns across 7 bases. After removal of 5 bases from V and 5 bases from J, the junction contained 3 bases not matched to a gene. This CDR3 region has 13 residues. CDR1 SGHAT and CDR2 FQDESV come from the germline V gene (reference sequence). Here the CDR3 DNA reads TGTGCCAGCAGCAAGGACAGGCATCAGCCCCAGCATTTT. Translation gives CASSKDRHQPQHF.

The chain uses TRBV5-1 and TRBJ1-2; D is unclear. In germline, CDR1 is SGHRS, CDR2 YFSETQ. Trimming shortened V by 4 bases and J by 4 bases, and 26 bases separated the two germline ends. This CDR3 is built from 18 residues. As DNA, the CDR3 is TGCGCCAGCAGCCCGGCAGGACGGAGAGGAGGATCGAGCTATGGCTACACCTTC. Amino acid sequence: CASSPAGRRGGSSYGYTF.

The CDR3 sequence is CASSQVLHTDTQYF. The CDR3 nucleotides are TGTGCCAGCAGCCAAGTACTCCATACGGATACGCAGTATTTT. This chain joins TRBV4-2 and TRBJ2-3; D uncertain. The CDR3 loop spans 14 amino acids. Germline CDR1 and CDR2: LGHNA and YNFKEQ. V was shortened by 1 base and J by 6 bases, with 11 bases between the two germline ends.

This chain uses TRBV6-5 with TRBJ2-1; 8 bases fit TRBD1. Germline CDR1 reads MNHEY; CDR2 reads SVGAGI. V lost 6 bases, J lost 2 bases, and 6 bases stayed unmatched. This CDR3 has 15 residues. CDR3 nucleotides: TGTGCCAGCAGGGGATCAGGGGGCCCCTACAATGAGCAGTTCTTC. Translating it yields CASRGSGGPYNEQFF.

The CDR3 sequence: CSVALGQGNQPQHF. The CDR3 nucleotides are TGCAGCGTGGCCCTGGGACAGGGAAATCAGCCCCAGCATTTT. The gene calls are TRBV29-1 and TRBJ1-5; 9 bases map to TRBD1. Germline CDR1 is SQVTM and CDR2 is ANQGSEA. This CDR3 has 14 amino acids. V shed 6 bases, J shed 4 bases, and the junction held 7 bases outside the gene matches.

This clone occurred many times. The V call is TRBV7-8, the J call TRBJ1-2; 7 bases match TRBD1. The CDR3 runs to 16 residues. The trim removed 6 bases at V and 7 bases at J, leaving 17 bases unmatched. The germline V gene has CDR1 SGHVS and CDR2 FQNEAQ. CDR3 bases: TGTGCCAGCAGTCCTTATCGTCAGGGGGGTCTTGGTGGCTACACCTTC. Translating it yields CASSPYRQGGLGGYTF. Full variable domain (remainder filled in from reference TRBV7-8 and TRBJ1-2): GAGVSQSPRYKVAKRGQDVALRCDPISGHVSLFWYQQALGQGPEFLTYFQNEAQLDKSGLPSDRFFAERPEGSVSTLKIQRTQQEDSAVYLCASSPYRQGGLGGYTFGSGTRLTVV.

By sample share, this clone is large (0.1 to 1%). V usage is TRBV10-3 and J usage is TRBJ1-2; D unclear. CDR3 length: 13 residues. Germline V gives CDR1 ENHRY, CDR2 SYGVKD. V was clipped by 4 bases and J by 4 bases, with 10 bases between them. This CDR3 is CAISGAVGYGYTF. In DNA form, the CDR3 reads TGTGCCATCAGTGGGGCTGTTGGCTATGGCTACACCTTC.

The table lists this clone with a count of one. This rearrangement joins TRBV7-6 to TRBJ2-5; 7 positions agree with TRBD1. Germline V gives CDR1 SGHVS, CDR2 FNYEAQ. The CDR3 is made up of 15 amino acids. V lost 1 base, J lost 5 bases, and 7 bases stayed unmatched. The CDR3 DNA reads as TGTGCCAGCAGCTTAGAACAGGGGAGTGGCGAGACCCAGTACTTC. This encodes CASSLEQGSGETQYF.

This rearrangement joins TRBV5-6 to TRBJ2-2, with 10 bases fitting TRBD1. Germline V gene sequence: CDR1 SGHDT, CDR2 YYEEEE. The length of the CDR3 is 16 residues. Germline trimming cut 4 bases from V and 4 bases from J; bases unmatched to any gene: 7. The CDR3 DNA reads as TGTGCCAGCAGCGCCGGGACAGGGGCAGGCACCGGGGAGCTGTTTTTT. Amino acid sequence: CASSAGTGAGTGELFF.

The genes are TRBV9 and TRBJ1-1, with 7 bases that match TRBD1. This CDR3 is 15 amino acids long. Trimming at V came to 3 bases and at J to 1 base, leaving 6 bases not matched to a gene. Germline CDR1 and CDR2: SGDLS and YYNGEE. For the CDR3, the DNA is TGTGCCAGCAGCGGAAGGACAGGTAGGAACACTGAAGCTTTCTTT. Protein product: CASSGRTGRNTEAFF.

This chain joins TRBV11-2 and TRBJ2-7, with TRBD2 matching 16 bases. The CDR3 spans 14 residues. Germline CDR1 SGHAT, CDR2 FQNNGV. The junction had 8 bases not matched to a gene; V was cut back by 8 bases and J by 10 bases. Here the CDR3 reads CASGLGLAGGIQYF. CDR3 bases: TGTGCCAGCGGACTGGGACTAGCGGGAGGGATCCAGTACTTC.

Note on this clone: The junction and the germline gene differ at one end; a read error may be behind it. This chain links TRBV5-4 with TRBJ2-1, with TRBD1 matching 7 bases. Germline V gives CDR1 SGHNT, CDR2 YYREEE (reference sequence). The CDR3 contains 15 residues. For the CDR3, the DNA is TGTGCCAGCAGCTCCCGGGACAGATTTTACAATAAGCAGTTCTTC. It is translated as CASSSRDRFYNKQFF. The full variable domain, its missing parts supplied by reference TRBV5-4 and TRBJ2-1, is ETGVTQSPTHLIKTRGQQVTLRCSSQSGHNTVSWYQQALGQGPQFIFQYYREEENGRGNFPPRFSGLQFPNYSSELNVNALELDDSALYLCASSSRDRFYNKQFFGPGTRLTVL.

V is TRBV7-8 and J is TRBJ1-4; 7 bases are shared with TRBD1. Germline CDR1 SGHVS, CDR2 FQNEAQ. V was clipped by 2 bases and J by 8 bases; unmatched bases: 8. The CDR3 is 15 residues long. CDR3 protein: CASSLQQGRGEKLFF. The DNA of the CDR3 is TGTGCCAGCAGCTTACAGCAGGGCAGGGGGGAAAAACTGTTTTTT.

This clone has a single count. V gene TRBV6-1 combines with J gene TRBJ1-5, with 9 bases that match TRBD1. The length of the CDR3 is 15 residues. The J segment lost 0 bases and the V segment lost 8 bases, leaving 5 bases of the junction unmatched. Germline V gene lookup returns CDR1 MNHNS and CDR2 SASEGT. The CDR3 DNA sequence: TGTGCCAGCGGACAGGGGATTAATAGCAATCAGCCCCAGCATTTT. Its protein product is CASGQGINSNQPQHF.

The CDR3 nucleotides read TGTGCCAGCAGCGGCGGTAGCTCCTACAATGAGCAGTTCTTC. Residues: CASSGGSSYNEQFF. The chain employs TRBV28 and TRBJ2-1; D is ambiguous. Germline CDR1 reads MDHEN; CDR2 reads SYDVKM. V was pared by 6 bases and J by 0 bases, with 9 bases between. CDR3 size: 14 residues. The full variable domain, completed using reference TRBV28 and TRBJ2-1, is DVKVTQSSRYLVKRTGEKVFLECVQDMDHENMFWYRQDPGLGLRLIYFSYDVKMKEKGDIPEGYSVSREKKERFSLILESASTNQTSMYLCASSGGSSYNEQFFGPGTRLTVL.

This clone has ten or more counts. The genes are TRBV10-3 and TRBJ2-5, with D possibly being TRBD2 (6 bases). Trimming left V 1 base short and J 3 bases short, with 9 bases between. Germline V gene lookup returns CDR1 ENHRY and CDR2 SYGVKD. The CDR3 totals 14 residues. The CDR3 region is CAISEFGGKETQYF. The DNA for the CDR3 is TGTGCCATCAGTGAGTTTGGCGGGAAAGAGACCCAGTACTTC.

This chain connects TRBV27 to TRBJ2-1, with 14 positions matching TRBD2. CDR1 MNHEY and CDR2 SMNVEV come from the germline V gene (reference sequence). V trimming: 0 bases; J trimming: 9 bases; junction bases outside the gene matches: 4. This CDR3 has 16 amino acids. The CDR3 bases are TGTGCCAGCAGTTTATCAGGACTAGCGGGAGGTGGTGAGCAGTTCTTC. It translates to CASSLSGLAGGGEQFF.

V gene TRBV18 combines with J gene TRBJ1-1, with D possibly matching TRBD1 (5 bases). Germline V gene data show CDR1 as KGHSH and CDR2 as LQKENI. Between the trimmed V and J ends, which lost 2 bases and 4 bases, there was a span of 17 bases. The CDR3 consists of 16 residues. The CDR3 region has the DNA TGTGCCAGCTCACCAACCGGGCAGGGCTCTGGCACTGAAGCTTTCTTT. This codes for CASSPTGQGSGTEAFF. The variable domain in full, with the rest retrieved from reference TRBV18 and TRBJ1-1, is NAGVMQNPRHLVRRRGQEARLRCSPMKGHSHVYWYRQLPEEGLKFMVYLQKENIIDESGMPKERFSAEFPKEGPSILRIQQVVRGDSAAYFCASSPTGQGSGTEAFFGQGTRLTVV.

The gene calls are TRBV5-1 and TRBJ2-1, with a possible D match to TRBD2 (5 bases). The CDR3 covers 16 residues. Between the trimmed V and J ends, which lost 7 bases and 0 bases, there was a span of 17 bases. Germline loops: CDR1 SGHRS, CDR2 YFSETQ. CDR3 sequence: CASLPRPGSSYNEQFF. CDR3 in DNA: TGCGCCAGCCTCCCCCGTCCGGGAAGCTCCTACAATGAGCAGTTCTTC.

The V gene is TRBV27, the J gene TRBJ2-2, with 10 nucleotides matching TRBD1. The germline CDR1 and CDR2 sequences are MNHEY and SMNVEV (reference sequence). The CDR3 runs to 14 residues. V shed 6 bases and J 7 bases; nucleotides not matched to a gene: 5. CDR3: CASRRQGAHGELFF. CDR3 sequence (DNA): TGTGCCAGCAGGAGACAGGGGGCTCACGGGGAGCTGTTTTTT.

The gene calls are TRBV7-9 and TRBJ1-1; D might be TRBD1 (5 bases). Trimming cost V 3 bases and J 1 base, with 12 bases left between them. The length of the CDR3 is 15 residues. Germline-derived CDR1 and CDR2 are SEHNR and FQNEAQ (reference sequence). CDR3 coding DNA: TGTGCCAGCAGCTTGGGAACAGGCGAGAACACTGAAGCTTTCTTT. This sequence encodes CASSLGTGENTEAFF.

V and J are TRBV11-3 and TRBJ1-2; 7 bases are shared with TRBD1. This CDR3 comprises 15 residues. With 0 bases clipped from V and 3 bases from J, the junction kept 4 bases outside the gene matches. Germline V gene lookup returns CDR1 SGHNT and CDR2 YENEEA. CDR3 DNA sequence: TGTGCCAGCAGCTTAGAACAGGGGCGAGACTATGGCTACACCTTC. Its translation: CASSLEQGRDYGYTF.

The chain employs TRBV7-9 and TRBJ2-1; 7 bases line up with TRBD2. The CDR3 contains 16 residues. Trimming removed 3 bases from V and 5 bases from J; junction bases left unmatched: 10. Germline CDR1 and CDR2: SEHNR and FQNEAQ (reference sequence). The CDR3 region has the DNA TGTGCCAGCAGCTTGGGCGGGAGTCCGACGGACAATGAGCAGTTCTTC. It encodes CASSLGGSPTDNEQFF. The full variable domain, rest sourced from reference TRBV7-9 and TRBJ2-1, is DTGVSQNPRHKITKRGQNVTFRCDPISEHNRLYWYRQTLGQGPEFLTYFQNEAQLEKSRLLSDRFSAERPKGSFSTLEIQRTEQGDSAMYLCASSLGGSPTDNEQFFGPGTRLTVL.

The chain has TRBV5-1 and TRBJ2-7, with 14 bases identical to TRBD2. V was pared by 4 bases and J by 1 base, with 4 bases of the junction left unmatched. Germline CDR1 SGHRS, CDR2 YFSETQ. This CDR3 has 16 amino acids. In DNA, the CDR3 is TGCGCCAGCAGCAGGGGGACTAGCGGGAGATCCTACGAGCAGTACTTC. It yields the protein CASSRGTSGRSYEQYF.